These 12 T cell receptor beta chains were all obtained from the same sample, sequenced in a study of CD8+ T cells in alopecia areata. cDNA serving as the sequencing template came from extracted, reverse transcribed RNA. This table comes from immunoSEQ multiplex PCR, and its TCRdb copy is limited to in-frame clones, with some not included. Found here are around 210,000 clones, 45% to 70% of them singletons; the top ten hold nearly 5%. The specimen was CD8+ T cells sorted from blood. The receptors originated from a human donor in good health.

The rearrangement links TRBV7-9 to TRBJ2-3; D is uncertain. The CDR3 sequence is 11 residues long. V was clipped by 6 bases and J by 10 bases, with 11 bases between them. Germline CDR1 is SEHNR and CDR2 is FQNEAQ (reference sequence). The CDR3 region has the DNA TGTGCCAGCAGTCTCGAACAACCGCAGTATTTT. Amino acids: CASSLEQPQYF.

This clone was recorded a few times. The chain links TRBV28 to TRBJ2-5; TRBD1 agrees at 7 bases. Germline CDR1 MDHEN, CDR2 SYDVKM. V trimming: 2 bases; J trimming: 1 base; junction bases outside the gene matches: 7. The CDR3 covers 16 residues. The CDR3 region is CASSLETGLPQETQYF. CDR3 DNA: TGTGCCAGCAGTTTAGAGACAGGGTTACCCCAAGAGACCCAGTACTTC. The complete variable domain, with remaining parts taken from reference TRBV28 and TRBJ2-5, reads DVKVTQSSRYLVKRTGEKVFLECVQDMDHENMFWYRQDPGLGLRLIYFSYDVKMKEKGDIPEGYSVSREKKERFSLILESASTNQTSMYLCASSLETGLPQETQYFGPGTRLLVL.

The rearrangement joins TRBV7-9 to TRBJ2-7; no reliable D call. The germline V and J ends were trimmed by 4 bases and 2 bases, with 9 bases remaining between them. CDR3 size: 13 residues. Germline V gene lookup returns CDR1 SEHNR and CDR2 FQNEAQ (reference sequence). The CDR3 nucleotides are TGTGCCAGCAGCTGGCAGGCGGCCTACGAGCAGTACTTC. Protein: CASSWQAAYEQYF.

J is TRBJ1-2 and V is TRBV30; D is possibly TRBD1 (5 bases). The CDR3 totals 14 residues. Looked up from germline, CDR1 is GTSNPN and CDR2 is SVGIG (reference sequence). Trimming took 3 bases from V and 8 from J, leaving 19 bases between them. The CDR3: CAWSAIGTRMGYTF. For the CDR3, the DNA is TGTGCCTGGAGCGCCATCGGGACCAGGATGGGCTACACCTTC.

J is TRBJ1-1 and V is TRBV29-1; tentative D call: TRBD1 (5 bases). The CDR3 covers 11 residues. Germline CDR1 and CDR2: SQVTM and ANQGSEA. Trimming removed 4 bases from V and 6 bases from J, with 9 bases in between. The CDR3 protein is CSVGGVPEAFF. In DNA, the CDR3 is TGCAGCGTTGGGGGGGTCCCTGAAGCTTTCTTT.

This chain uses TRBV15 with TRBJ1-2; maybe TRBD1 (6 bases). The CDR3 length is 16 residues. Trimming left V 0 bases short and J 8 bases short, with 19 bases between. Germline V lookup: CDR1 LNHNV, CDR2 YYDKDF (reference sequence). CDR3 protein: CATSREGRDTSQGYTF. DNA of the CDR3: TGTGCCACCAGCAGAGAGGGCCGGGACACATCCCAGGGCTACACCTTC.

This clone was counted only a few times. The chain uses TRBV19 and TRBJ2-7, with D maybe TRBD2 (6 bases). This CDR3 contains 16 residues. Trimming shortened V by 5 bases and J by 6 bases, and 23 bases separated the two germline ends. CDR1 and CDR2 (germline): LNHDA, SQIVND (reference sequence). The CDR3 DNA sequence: TGTGCCAGTAGTCCGTGGCCGACGGGGGAGGCGGGCGAGCAGTACTTC. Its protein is CASSPWPTGEAGEQYF.

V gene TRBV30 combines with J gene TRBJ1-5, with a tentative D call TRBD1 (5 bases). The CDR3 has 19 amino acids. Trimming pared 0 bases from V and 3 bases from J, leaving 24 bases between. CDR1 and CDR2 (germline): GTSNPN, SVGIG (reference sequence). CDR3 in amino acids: CAWSVFGFWGSIPNQPQHF. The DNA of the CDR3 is TGTGCCTGGAGTGTATTTGGATTCTGGGGGAGCATACCCAATCAGCCCCAGCATTTT.

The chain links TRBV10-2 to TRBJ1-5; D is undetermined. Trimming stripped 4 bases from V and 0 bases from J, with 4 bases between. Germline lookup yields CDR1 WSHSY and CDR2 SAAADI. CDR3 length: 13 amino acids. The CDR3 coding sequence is TGCGCCAGCAGTGTAAATAGCAATCAGCCCCAGCATTTT. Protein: CASSVNSNQPQHF.

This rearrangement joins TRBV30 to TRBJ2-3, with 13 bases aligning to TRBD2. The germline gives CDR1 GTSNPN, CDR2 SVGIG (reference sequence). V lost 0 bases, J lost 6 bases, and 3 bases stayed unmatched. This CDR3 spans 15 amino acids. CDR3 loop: CAWSVLAGGRDTQYF. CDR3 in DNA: TGTGCCTGGAGTGTACTAGCGGGGGGGCGGGATACGCAGTATTTT.

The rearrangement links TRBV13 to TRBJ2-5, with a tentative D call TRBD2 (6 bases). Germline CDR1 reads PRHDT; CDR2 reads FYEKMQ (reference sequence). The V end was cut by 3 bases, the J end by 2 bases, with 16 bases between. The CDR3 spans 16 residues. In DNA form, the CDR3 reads TGTGCCAGCAGCTTCGGCCGGGACTTAAATCAAGAGACCCAGTACTTC. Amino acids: CASSFGRDLNQETQYF.

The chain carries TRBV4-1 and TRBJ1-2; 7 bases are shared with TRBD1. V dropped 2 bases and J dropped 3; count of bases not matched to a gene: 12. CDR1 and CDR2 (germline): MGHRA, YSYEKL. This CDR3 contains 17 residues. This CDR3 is CASSQFNIGGQYYGYTF. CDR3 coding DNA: TGCGCCAGCAGCCAATTTAACATCGGGGGACAGTACTATGGCTACACCTTC.